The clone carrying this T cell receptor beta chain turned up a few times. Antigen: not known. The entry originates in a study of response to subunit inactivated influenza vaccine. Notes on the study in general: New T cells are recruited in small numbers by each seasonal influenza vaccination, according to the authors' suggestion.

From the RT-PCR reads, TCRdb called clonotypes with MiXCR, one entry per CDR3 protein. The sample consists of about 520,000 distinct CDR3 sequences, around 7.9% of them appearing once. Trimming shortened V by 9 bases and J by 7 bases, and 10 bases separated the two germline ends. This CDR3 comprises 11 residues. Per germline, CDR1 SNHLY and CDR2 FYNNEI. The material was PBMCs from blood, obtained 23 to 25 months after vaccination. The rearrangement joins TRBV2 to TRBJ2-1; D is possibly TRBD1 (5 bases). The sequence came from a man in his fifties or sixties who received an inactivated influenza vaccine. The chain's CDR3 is CARRGANEQFF. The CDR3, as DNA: TGTGCCAGACGTGGGGCGAATGAGCAGTTCTTC.